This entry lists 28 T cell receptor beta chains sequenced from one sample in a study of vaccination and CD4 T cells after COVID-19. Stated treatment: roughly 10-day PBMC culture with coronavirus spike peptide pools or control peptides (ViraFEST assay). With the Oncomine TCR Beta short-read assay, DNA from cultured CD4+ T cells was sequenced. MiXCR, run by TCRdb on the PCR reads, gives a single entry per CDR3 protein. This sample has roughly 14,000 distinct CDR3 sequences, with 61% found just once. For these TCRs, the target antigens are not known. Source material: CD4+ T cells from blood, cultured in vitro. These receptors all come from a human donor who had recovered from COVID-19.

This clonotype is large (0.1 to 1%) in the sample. This CDR3 is CASSPTGTGGGYTF. Written as DNA, the CDR3 is TGTGCCAGCTCACCCACCGGGACAGGGGGTGGCTACACCTTC. The rearrangement uses TRBV18 and TRBJ1-2; 11 bases align to TRBD1. CDR3 length: 14 amino acids. Looked up from germline, CDR1 is KGHSH and CDR2 is LQKENI. Losses at the gene ends were 3 bases for V and 7 bases for J; bases not matched to a gene: 4.

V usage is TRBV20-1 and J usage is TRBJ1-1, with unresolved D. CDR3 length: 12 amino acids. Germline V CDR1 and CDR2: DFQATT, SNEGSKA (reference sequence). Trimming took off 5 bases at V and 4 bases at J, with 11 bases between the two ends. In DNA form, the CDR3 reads TGCAGTGCTGTCGAAACCAGCACTGAAGCTTTCTTT. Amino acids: CSAVETSTEAFF.

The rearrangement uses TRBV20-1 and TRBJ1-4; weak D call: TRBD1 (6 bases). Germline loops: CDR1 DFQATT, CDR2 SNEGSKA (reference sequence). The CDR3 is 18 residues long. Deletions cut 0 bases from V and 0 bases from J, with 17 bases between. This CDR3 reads CSARDGGQPGPTNEKLFF. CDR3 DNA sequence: TGCAGTGCTAGAGATGGGGGGCAGCCGGGTCCAACTAATGAAAAACTGTTTTTT.

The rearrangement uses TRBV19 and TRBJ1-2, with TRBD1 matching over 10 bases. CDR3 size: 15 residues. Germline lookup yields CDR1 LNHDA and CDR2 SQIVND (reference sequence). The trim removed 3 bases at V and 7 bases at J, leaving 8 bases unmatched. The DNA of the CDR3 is TGTGCCAGTAGTATCGACAGGGGGCAAGGTGGTGGCTACACCTTC. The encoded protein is CASSIDRGQGGGYTF.

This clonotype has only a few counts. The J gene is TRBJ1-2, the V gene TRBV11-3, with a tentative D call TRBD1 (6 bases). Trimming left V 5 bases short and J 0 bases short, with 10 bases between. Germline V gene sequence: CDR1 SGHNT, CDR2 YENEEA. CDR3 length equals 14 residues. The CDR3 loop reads CASSPTGPNYGYTF. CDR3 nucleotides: TGTGCCAGCAGCCCCACAGGGCCTAACTATGGCTACACCTTC.

The CDR3 here is CASSLEKTGNNSPLHF. CDR3 nucleotide sequence: TGTGCCAGCAGCTTAGAAAAGACAGGGAACAATTCACCCCTCCACTTT. The gene calls are TRBV11-2 and TRBJ1-6, with 7 bases that match TRBD1. CDR3 length: 16 amino acids. Germline trimming cut 0 bases from V and 7 bases from J; bases unmatched to any gene: 6. Germline CDR1 reads SGHAT; CDR2 reads FQNNGV.

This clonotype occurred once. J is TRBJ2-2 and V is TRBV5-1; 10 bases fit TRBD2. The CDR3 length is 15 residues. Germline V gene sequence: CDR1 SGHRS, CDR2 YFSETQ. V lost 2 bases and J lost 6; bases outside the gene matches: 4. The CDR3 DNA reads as TGCGCCAGCAGCTTTGTAGCGGGGGGCGCCGGGGAGCTGTTTTTT. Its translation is CASSFVAGGAGELFF.

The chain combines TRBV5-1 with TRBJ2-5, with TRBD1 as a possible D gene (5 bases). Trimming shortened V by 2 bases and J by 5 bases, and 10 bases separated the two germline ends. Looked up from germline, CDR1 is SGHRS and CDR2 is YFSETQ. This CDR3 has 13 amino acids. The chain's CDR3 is CASSFDSRETQYF. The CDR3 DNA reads TGCGCCAGCAGCTTCGACAGTCGGGAGACCCAGTACTTC. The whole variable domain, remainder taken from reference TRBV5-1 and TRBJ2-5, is KAGVTQTPRYLIKTRGQQVTLSCSPISGHRSVSWYQQTPGQGLQFLFEYFSETQRNKGNFPGRFSGRQFSNSRSEMNVSTLELGDSALYLCASSFDSRETQYFGPGTRLLVL.

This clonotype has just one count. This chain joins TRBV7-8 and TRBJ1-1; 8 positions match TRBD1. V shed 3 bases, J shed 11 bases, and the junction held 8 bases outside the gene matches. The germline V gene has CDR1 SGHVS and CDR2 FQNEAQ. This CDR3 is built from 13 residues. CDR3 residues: CASSLTGVGDAFF. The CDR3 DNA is TGTGCCAGCAGCTTGACAGGGGTAGGTGACGCTTTCTTT.

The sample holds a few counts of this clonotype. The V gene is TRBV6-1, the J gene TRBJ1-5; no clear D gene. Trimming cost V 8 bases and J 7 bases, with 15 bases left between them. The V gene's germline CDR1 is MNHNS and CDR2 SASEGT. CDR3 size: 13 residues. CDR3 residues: CASRGGDGQPQHF. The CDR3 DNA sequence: TGTGCCAGCCGGGGAGGAGATGGACAGCCCCAGCATTTT.

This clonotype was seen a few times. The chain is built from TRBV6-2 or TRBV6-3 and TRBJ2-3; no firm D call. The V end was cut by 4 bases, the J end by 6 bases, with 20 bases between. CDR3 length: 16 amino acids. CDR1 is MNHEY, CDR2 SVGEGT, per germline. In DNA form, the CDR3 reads TGTGCCAGCAGTTCCGAAACATCACCCAGCGCGGATACGCAGTATTTT. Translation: CASSSETSPSADTQYF.

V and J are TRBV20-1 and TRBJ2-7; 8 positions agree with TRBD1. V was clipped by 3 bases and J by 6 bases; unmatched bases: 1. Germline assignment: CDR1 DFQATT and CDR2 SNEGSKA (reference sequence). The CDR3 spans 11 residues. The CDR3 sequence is CSARTGVEQYF. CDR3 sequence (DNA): TGCAGTGCTAGGACAGGGGTCGAGCAGTACTTC.

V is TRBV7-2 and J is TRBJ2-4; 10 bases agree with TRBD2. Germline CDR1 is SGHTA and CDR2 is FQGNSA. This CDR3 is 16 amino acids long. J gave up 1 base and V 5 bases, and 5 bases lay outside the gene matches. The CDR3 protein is CASSQAGGLAKNIQYF. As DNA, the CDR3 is TGTGCCAGCAGCCAAGCGGGGGGGCTGGCCAAAAACATTCAGTACTTC. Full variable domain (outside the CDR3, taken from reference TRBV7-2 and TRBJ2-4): GAGVSQSPSNKVTEKGKDVELRCDPISGHTALYWYRQSLGQGLEFLIYFQGNSAPDKSGLPSDRFSAERTGGSVSTLTIQRTQQEDSAVYLCASSQAGGLAKNIQYFGAGTRLSVL.

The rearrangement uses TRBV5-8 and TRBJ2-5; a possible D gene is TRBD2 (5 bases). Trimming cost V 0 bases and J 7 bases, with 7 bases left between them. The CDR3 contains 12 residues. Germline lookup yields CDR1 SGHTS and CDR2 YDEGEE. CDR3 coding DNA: TGTGCCAGCAGCTTGGGTCGGGGGACCCAGTACTTC. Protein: CASSLGRGTQYF.

CDR3 sequence: CASSMDSRNYGYTF. CDR3 DNA: TGTGCCAGCAGCATGGACAGTCGTAACTATGGCTACACCTTC. The V and J genes are TRBV7-2 and TRBJ1-2; TRBD1 is a possible D gene (6 bases). The germline V gene encodes CDR1 SGHTA and CDR2 FQGNSA. This CDR3 is built from 14 residues. V gave up 5 bases and J gave up 1 base, with 11 bases separating them.

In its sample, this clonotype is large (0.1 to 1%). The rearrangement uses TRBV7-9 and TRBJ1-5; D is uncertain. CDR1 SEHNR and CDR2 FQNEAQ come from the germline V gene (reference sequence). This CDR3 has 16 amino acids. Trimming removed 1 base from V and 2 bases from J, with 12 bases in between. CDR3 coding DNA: TGTGCCAGCAGCTTAGGGGTCGGGCACGGCAATCAGCCCCAGCATTTT. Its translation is CASSLGVGHGNQPQHF.

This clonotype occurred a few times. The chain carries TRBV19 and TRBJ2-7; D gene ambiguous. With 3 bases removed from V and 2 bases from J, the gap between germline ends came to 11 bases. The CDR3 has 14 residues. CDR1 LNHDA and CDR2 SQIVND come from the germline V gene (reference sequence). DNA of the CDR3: TGTGCCAGTAGTATTAGTACGGTTGCCTACGAGCAGTACTTC. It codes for CASSISTVAYEQYF.

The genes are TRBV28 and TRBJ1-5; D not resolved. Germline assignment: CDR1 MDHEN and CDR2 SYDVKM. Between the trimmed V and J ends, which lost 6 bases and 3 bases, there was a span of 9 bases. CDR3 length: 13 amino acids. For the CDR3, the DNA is TGTGCCAGCAGAGGACGGGTCAATCAGCCCCAGCATTTT. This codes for CASRGRVNQPQHF.

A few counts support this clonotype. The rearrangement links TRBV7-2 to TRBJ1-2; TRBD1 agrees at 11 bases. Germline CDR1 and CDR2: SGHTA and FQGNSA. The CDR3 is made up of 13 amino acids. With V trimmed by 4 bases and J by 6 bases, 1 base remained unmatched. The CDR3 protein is CASSWDRGDGYTF. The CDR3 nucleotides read TGTGCCAGCAGCTGGGACAGGGGGGATGGCTACACCTTC.

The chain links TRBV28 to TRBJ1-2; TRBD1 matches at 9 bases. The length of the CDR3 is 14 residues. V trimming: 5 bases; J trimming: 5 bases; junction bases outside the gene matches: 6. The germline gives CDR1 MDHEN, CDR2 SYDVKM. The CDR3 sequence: CASSPWTGVYGYTF. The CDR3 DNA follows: TGTGCCAGCAGTCCTTGGACAGGGGTTTATGGCTACACCTTC.

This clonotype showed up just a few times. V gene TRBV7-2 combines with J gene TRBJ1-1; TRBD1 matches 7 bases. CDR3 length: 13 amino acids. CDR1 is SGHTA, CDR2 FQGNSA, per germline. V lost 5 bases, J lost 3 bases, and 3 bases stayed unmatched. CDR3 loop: CASSPRGDTEAFF. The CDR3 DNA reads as TGTGCCAGCAGCCCCAGGGGGGACACTGAAGCTTTCTTT.

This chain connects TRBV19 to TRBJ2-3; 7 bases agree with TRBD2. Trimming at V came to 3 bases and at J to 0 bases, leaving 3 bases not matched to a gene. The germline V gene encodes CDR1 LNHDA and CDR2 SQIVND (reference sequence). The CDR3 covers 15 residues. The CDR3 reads CASSMGGTSTDTQYF. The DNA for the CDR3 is TGTGCCAGTAGTATGGGGGGGACTAGCACAGATACGCAGTATTTT. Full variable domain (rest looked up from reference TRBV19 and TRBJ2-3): DGGITQSPKYLFRKEGQNVTLSCEQNLNHDAMYWYRQDPGQGLRLIYYSQIVNDFQKGDIAEGYSVSREKKESFPLTVTSAQKNPTAFYLCASSMGGTSTDTQYFGPGTRLTVL.

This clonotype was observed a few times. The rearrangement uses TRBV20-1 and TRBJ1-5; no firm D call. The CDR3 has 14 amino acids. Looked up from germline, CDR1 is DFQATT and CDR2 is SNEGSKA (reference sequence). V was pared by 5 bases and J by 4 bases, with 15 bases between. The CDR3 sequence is CSAEDRSQNQPQHF. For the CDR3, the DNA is TGCAGTGCTGAAGATCGGTCGCAAAATCAGCCCCAGCATTTT.

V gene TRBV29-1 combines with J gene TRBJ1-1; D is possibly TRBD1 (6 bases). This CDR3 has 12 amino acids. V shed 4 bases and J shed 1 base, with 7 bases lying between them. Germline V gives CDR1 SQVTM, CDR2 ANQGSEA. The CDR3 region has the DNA TGCAGCGTTGCACAGGGGAACACTGAAGCTTTCTTT. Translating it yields CSVAQGNTEAFF.

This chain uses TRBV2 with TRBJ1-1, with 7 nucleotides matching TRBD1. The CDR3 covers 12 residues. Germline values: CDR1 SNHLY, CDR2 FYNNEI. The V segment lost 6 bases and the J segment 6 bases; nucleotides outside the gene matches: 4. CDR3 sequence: CASRKGAAEAFF. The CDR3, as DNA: TGTGCCAGCAGGAAGGGGGCCGCTGAAGCTTTCTTT. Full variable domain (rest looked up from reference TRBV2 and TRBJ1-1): EPEVTQTPSHQVTQMGQEVILRCVPISNHLYFYWYRQILGQKVEFLVSFYNNEISEKSEIFDDQFSVERPDGSNFTLKIRSTKLEDSAMYFCASRKGAAEAFFGQGTRLTVV.

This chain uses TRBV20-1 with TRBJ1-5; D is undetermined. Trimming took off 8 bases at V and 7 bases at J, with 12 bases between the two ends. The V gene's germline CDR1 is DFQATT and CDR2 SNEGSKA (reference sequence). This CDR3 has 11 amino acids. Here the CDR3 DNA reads TGCAGTACAAATTCCCTCCAGCCCCAGCATTTT. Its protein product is CSTNSLQPQHF.

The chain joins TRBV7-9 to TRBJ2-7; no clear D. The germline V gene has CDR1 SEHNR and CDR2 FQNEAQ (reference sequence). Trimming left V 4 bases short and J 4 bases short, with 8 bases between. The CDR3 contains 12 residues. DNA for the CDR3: TGTGCCAGCAGCTCGGTAGGATACGAGCAGTACTTC. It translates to CASSSVGYEQYF. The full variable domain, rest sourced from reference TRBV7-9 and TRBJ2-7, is DTGVSQNPRHKITKRGQNVTFRCDPISEHNRLYWYRQTLGQGPEFLTYFQNEAQLEKSRLLSDRFSAERPKGSFSTLEIQRTEQGDSAMYLCASSSVGYEQYFGPGTRLTVT.

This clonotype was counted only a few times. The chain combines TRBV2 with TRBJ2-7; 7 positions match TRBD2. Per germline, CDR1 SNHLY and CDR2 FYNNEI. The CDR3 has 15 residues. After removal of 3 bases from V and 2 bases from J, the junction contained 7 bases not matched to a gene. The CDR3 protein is CASSEVAGRTYEQYF. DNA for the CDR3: TGTGCCAGCAGTGAGGTAGCGGGTCGGACCTACGAGCAGTACTTC.